Listed below are T cell receptor beta chains from one sample, sequenced in a study of CD8 T cells in ankylosing spondylitis. In TCRdb, the 5' RACE reads were re-called with MiXCR into one record per CDR3 protein. The table lists some 350,000 distinct CDR3 sequences, about 15% of them singletons. Sequencing was performed on blood, either unsorted or a sorted T cell fraction (not recorded which). These receptors were taken from a male donor with ankylosing spondylitis or in good health (not recorded which). Each CDR3 is given with its conserved first and last residue. D genes are given only for firm matches. Clone size, where shown, is once, few, many, or a class for clones that have expanded.

TRBV5-1	TRBJ2-7	.	TRBD1	CASSSGVTGVVYEQYF	TGCGCCAGCAGCTCCGGTGTGACAGGGGTCGTCTACGAGCAGTACTTC
TRBV20-1	TRBJ1-1	many	.	CSARDGNLRSAFF	TGCAGTGCTAGAGATGGTAACCTAAGATCAGCTTTCTTT
TRBV28	TRBJ2-3	few	.	CASSQPDTQYF	TGTGCCAGCAGTCAACCAGATACGCAGTATTTT
TRBV12-3/TRBV12-4	TRBJ2-3	few	.	CASRRRRRVVDTQYF	TGTGCCAGCAGACGTCGGAGGAGGGTCGTAGATACGCAGTATTTT
TRBV6-1	TRBJ2-3	few	TRBD1	CASSRGGQGDTQYF	TGTGCCAGCAGCCGAGGGGGCCAGGGAGATACGCAGTATTTT
TRBV15	TRBJ2-1	few	TRBD2	CATSRSTLTGGSYNEQFF	TGTGCCACCAGCAGATCCACCCTGACGGGAGGGTCCTACAATGAGCAGTTCTTC
TRBV20-1	TRBJ1-5	.	TRBD1	CSAGDRSNQPQHF	TGCAGTGCTGGGGACAGGAGCAATCAGCCCCAGCATTTT
TRBV10-3	TRBJ1-2	.	.	CAISLTTGTGYGYTF	TGTGCCATCAGCCTCACTACAGGGACCGGGTATGGCTACACCTTC
TRBV5-1	TRBJ1-1	.	.	CASSPRGADAEAFF	TGCGCCAGCAGCCCAAGGGGGGCCGATGCTGAAGCTTTCTTT
TRBV29-1	TRBJ2-1	many	.	CSVENYNNEQFF	TGCAGCGTTGAAAACTACAACAATGAGCAGTTCTTC
TRBV15	TRBJ1-2	.	.	CATSTRDTSNYGYTF	TGTGCCACCAGCACCCGGGACACTTCTAACTATGGCTACACCTTC
TRBV5-1	TRBJ2-4	.	.	CASSSLVAKNIQYF	TGCGCCAGCAGCTCCCTTGTCGCCAAAAACATTCAGTACTTC
TRBV9	TRBJ1-2	.	.	CASSVAGHFEDGYTF	TGTGCCAGCAGCGTAGCCGGGCACTTCGAGGATGGCTACACCTTC
TRBV11-2	TRBJ2-5	few	TRBD1	CASSLGYRGQETQYF	TGTGCCAGCAGCTTAGGATACAGGGGGCAGGAGACCCAGTACTTC
TRBV2	TRBJ2-1	.	.	CASSPRGVGHYNEQFF	TGTGCCAGCAGCCCGAGGGGGGTTGGGCACTACAATGAGCAGTTCTTC
TRBV3-1	TRBJ2-7	few	TRBD2	CASSQDSSGSYEQYF	TGTGCCAGCAGCCAAGATTCTAGCGGGAGCTACGAGCAGTACTTC
TRBV6-1	TRBJ2-7	.	.	CASRPFRVAYEQYF	TGTGCCAGCAGGCCTTTTCGGGTGGCCTACGAGCAGTACTTC
TRBV4-1	TRBJ2-7	.	.	CASSQDPQDYEQYF	TGCGCCAGCAGCCAAGATCCACAGGACTACGAGCAGTACTTC
TRBV3-1	TRBJ2-2	.	TRBD1	CASSLGQGGNTGELFF	TGTGCCAGCAGCCTTGGACAGGGGGGAAACACCGGGGAGCTGTTTTTT
TRBV20-1	TRBJ2-4	few	TRBD2	CSATQEAGGQQYF	TGCAGTGCTACCCAGGAAGCGGGAGGTCAACAGTACTTC
TRBV12-3/TRBV12-4	TRBJ2-4	few	TRBD1	CASSLQGARRNIQYF	TGTGCCAGCAGTCTACAGGGGGCCCGTAGAAACATTCAGTACTTC
TRBV11-3	TRBJ2-1	.	TRBD2	CASSSILAAYNEQFF	TGTGCCAGCAGCTCCATCCTAGCGGCTTACAATGAGCAGTTCTTC
TRBV12-3/TRBV12-4	TRBJ2-1	few	.	CASSLPAGIENEQFF	TGTGCCAGCAGTCTCCCAGCGGGCATAGAGAATGAGCAGTTCTTC
TRBV30	TRBJ1-6	few	TRBD1	CAWSGQGRSPLHF	TGTGCCTGGAGTGGACAGGGCAGATCACCCCTCCACTTT
TRBV25-1	TRBJ2-7	few	TRBD1	CASSVPGQGRSYEQYF	TGTGCCAGCAGTGTTCCGGGACAGGGGAGGTCCTACGAGCAGTACTTC
TRBV29-1	TRBJ2-3	few	.	CSVEGELGWADTQYF	TGCAGCGTTGAAGGGGAGCTTGGATGGGCAGATACGCAGTATTTT
TRBV20-1	TRBJ1-5	few	.	CSASPGPSNQPQHF	TGCAGTGCTAGTCCTGGACCAAGCAATCAGCCCCAGCATTTT
TRBV12-3/TRBV12-4	TRBJ2-5	few	.	CASSFGRLNQETQYF	TGTGCCAGCAGTTTCGGCCGCCTGAACCAAGAGACCCAGTACTTC
TRBV25-1	TRBJ1-1	few	TRBD1	CASSTSTGKAFF	TGTGCCAGCTCTACTTCGACAGGGAAAGCTTTCTTT
TRBV20-1	TRBJ2-5	many	.	CSAYDWQETQYF	TGCAGTGCCTACGACTGGCAAGAGACCCAGTACTTC
TRBV27	TRBJ2-3	many	TRBD2	CASSPLAGGGTDTQYF	TGTGCCAGCAGTCCTCTAGCGGGAGGAGGCACAGATACGCAGTATTTT
TRBV5-1	TRBJ2-2	many	.	CASSLGSTGELFF	TGCGCCAGCAGCTTGGGCAGCACCGGGGAGCTGTTTTTT
TRBV4-1	TRBJ2-3	many	TRBD2	CASTASGGSTDTQYF	TGCGCCAGCACAGCAAGCGGGGGAAGCACAGATACGCAGTATTTT
TRBV10-3	TRBJ1-1	.	.	CAISGPNTEAFF	TGTGCCATCAGCGGACCTAACACTGAAGCTTTCTTT
TRBV24-1	TRBJ2-5	few	.	CATSDHQETQYF	TGTGCCACCAGTGACCATCAAGAGACCCAGTACTTC
TRBV7-2	TRBJ1-2	many	.	CASNYLGSYGYTF	TGTGCCAGCAACTACCTGGGGAGCTATGGCTACACCTTC
TRBV20-1	TRBJ2-7	many	.	CSATPGIHEQYF	TGCAGTGCTACCCCAGGGATCCACGAGCAGTACTTC
TRBV6-5	TRBJ1-4	few	.	CASSYSKGGQTEKLFF	TGTGCCAGCAGTTACTCGAAGGGGGGGCAGACTGAAAAACTGTTTTTT